This is a list of T cell receptor beta chains from one sample in a study of CD8 T cells in Susac syndrome. Each CDR3 protein gets one entry after TCRdb re-called the immunoSEQ multiplex PCR reads with MiXCR. This sample has roughly 130,000 distinct CDR3 sequences; 95% to 96% occur once, and the top ten carry roughly 0.14%. Sample: CD4+ T cells from PBMCs. These receptors all come from a human donor with Susac syndrome. Each CDR3 is given without its conserved first and last residue.

j_call v_call cdr3_aa
TRBJ1-1 TRBV12-3/TRBV12-4 ASSERGGNTEAF
TRBJ2-4 TRBV27 AVGTPKNIQY
TRBJ2-3 TRBV4-3 ASTPGGTTDTQY
TRBJ1-1 TRBV20-1 SARIRAPNTEAF
TRBJ2-6 TRBV7-2 ASSPDVSGANVLT
TRBJ2-2 TRBV14 ASSLIAGPGELF
TRBJ1-1 TRBV18 ASSNLLTGTEAF
TRBJ1-2 TRBV24-1 ATSRGRMDYGYT
TRBJ2-1 TRBV5-6 ASSAGLAGTPYNEQF
TRBJ2-5 TRBV2 ASGRQEETQY
TRBJ1-2 TRBV10-3 AISAQVYGYT
TRBJ2-5 TRBV20-1 SAKGSRSQETQY
TRBJ2-7 TRBV3-1 ASSHLSYEQY
TRBJ2-2 TRBV24-1 ATSDPTVPTGELF
TRBJ1-1 TRBV15 ATGTVNTEAF
TRBJ2-7 TRBV12-3/TRBV12-4 ASSLGGNREY
TRBJ2-5 TRBV4-1 ASSQGLMETQY
TRBJ2-1 TRBV12-3/TRBV12-4 ASSRDSYYNEQF
TRBJ1-5 TRBV4-1 ASSQEGTGISQPQH
TRBJ1-5 TRBV29-1 SVLGVLGQPQH
TRBJ2-1 TRBV20-1 SASTVSSEQF
TRBJ2-5 TRBV9 ASSVGTSGVQETQY
TRBJ2-3 TRBV20-1 SAQFLSTDTQY
TRBJ2-7 TRBV7-9 ASSLDLVSYEQY
TRBJ1-2 TRBV29-1 SVEDRGGGRYGYT
TRBJ2-7 TRBV28 ASNTYSYEQY
TRBJ1-3 TRBV3-1 ASSQELGQTGNTIY
TRBJ2-5 TRBV2 ASRVPSGKGETQY
TRBJ2-3 TRBV25-1 ASSGDSFTDTQY
TRBJ1-4 TRBV11-2 ASSPSGKLF